Presented here are 29 T cell receptor beta chains from one specimen sequenced in a study of T cell responses to AZD1222 COVID-19 vaccine. This table comes from immunoSEQ multiplex PCR, and its TCRdb copy is limited to in-frame clones, with some not included. Of roughly 77,000 clones in the sample, roughly nine tenths are singletons; the top ten hold approximately 6.6%. Sequencing was performed on peripheral blood, taken on day 0 of MenACWY control vaccination. The receptor set was obtained from an adult in good health.

In its sample, this clone was seen once. The chain joins TRBV11-2 to TRBJ1-3; D call uncertain. Germline V gives CDR1 SGHAT, CDR2 FQNNGV. The CDR3 totals 13 residues. V lost 1 base, J lost 4 bases, and 5 bases lay in between. The DNA for the CDR3 is TGTGCCAGCAGCTTAGGTTCCGGAAACACCATATATTTT. Encoded protein: CASSLGSGNTIYF.

In this sample, this clone turned up a few times. The V and J genes are TRBV7-9 and TRBJ2-2, with D unresolved. The ends were cut back, 3 bases at V and 3 bases at J, with 5 bases in the middle. The CDR3 is 13 residues long. Per the germline V gene, CDR1 is SEHNR and CDR2 is FQNEAQ (reference sequence). The CDR3 loop reads CASSFVYTGELFF. In DNA, the CDR3 is TGTGCCAGCAGCTTTGTCTACACCGGGGAGCTGTTTTTT.

V and J are TRBV12-3 or TRBV12-4 and TRBJ1-6; D is uncertain. The CDR3 spans 13 residues. V was trimmed by 2 bases and J by 9 bases, leaving 8 bases between them. The CDR3 nucleotides read TGTGCCAGCAGTTTAAGCGGGCGTTCACCCCTCCACTTT. Encoded protein: CASSLSGRSPLHF.

V is TRBV10-1 and J is TRBJ2-2; the match to TRBD1 covers 7 bases. Germline CDR1 is WNHNN and CDR2 is SYGVQD (reference sequence). This CDR3 comprises 14 residues. V was clipped by 7 bases and J by 3 bases; unmatched bases: 5. The CDR3 coding sequence is TGCGCCAGCAAACGGGACAGAGACACCGGGGAGCTGTTTTTT. Its protein is CASKRDRDTGELFF.

The chain carries TRBV12-3 or TRBV12-4 and TRBJ1-4, with TRBD1 identical over 7 bases. The CDR3 is 13 residues long. Germline trimming cut 4 bases from V and 6 bases from J; bases unmatched to any gene: 2. In DNA form, the CDR3 reads TGTGCCAGCAGTTGGGACAGCGATGAAAAACTGTTTTTT. Translation: CASSWDSDEKLFF.

V gene TRBV12-3 or TRBV12-4 combines with J gene TRBJ1-2; D may be TRBD1 (5 bases). This CDR3 has 13 residues. Between the trimmed V and J ends, which lost 2 bases and 5 bases, there was a span of 9 bases. The chain's CDR3 is CASSLTQEYGYTF. The CDR3 region has the DNA TGTGCCAGCAGTTTAACACAGGAGTATGGCTACACCTTC.

This chain joins TRBV7-2 and TRBJ1-3, with unresolved D. Trimming cost V 2 bases and J 8 bases, with 10 bases left between them. This CDR3 contains 13 residues. CDR1 is SGHTA and CDR2 is FQGNSA in the germline V gene. CDR3 in amino acids: CASSLFISDTIYF. The CDR3 coding sequence is TGTGCCAGCAGCTTATTCATTTCGGACACCATATATTTT.

The chain uses TRBV29-1 and TRBJ1-1; maybe TRBD1 (6 bases). The germline V and J ends were trimmed by 7 bases and 0 bases, with 12 bases remaining between them. There are 13 residues in the CDR3. Germline V gives CDR1 SQVTM, CDR2 ANQGSEA. In DNA, the CDR3 is TGCAGCGGAACAGGACAGTTGAACACTGAAGCTTTCTTT. Its protein product is CSGTGQLNTEAFF.

The chain joins TRBV20-1 to TRBJ2-7; D is ambiguous. Trimming stripped 2 bases from V and 2 bases from J, with 4 bases between. Germline CDR1 DFQATT, CDR2 SNEGSKA (reference sequence). This CDR3 contains 11 residues. The CDR3 reads CSARHPYEQYF. CDR3 coding DNA: TGCAGTGCTAGACATCCCTACGAGCAGTACTTC.

The J gene is TRBJ1-2, the V gene TRBV4-3; a weak D match, TRBD1 (6 bases). In germline, CDR1 is LGHNA, CDR2 YSLEER. V lost 2 bases to trimming and J lost 4 bases, with 11 bases between them. The CDR3 contains 14 residues. This chain's CDR3 is CASSQNREAYGYTF. The CDR3 DNA reads TGCGCCAGCAGCCAAAACAGGGAAGCCTATGGCTACACCTTC.

The gene calls are TRBV30 and TRBJ1-1; D might be TRBD1 (6 bases). Trimming shortened V by 0 bases and J by 8 bases, and 13 bases separated the two germline ends. The germline V gene has CDR1 GTSNPN and CDR2 SVGIG (reference sequence). The CDR3 length is 13 residues. The CDR3 sequence: CAWSVIGGAEAFF. CDR3 DNA: TGTGCCTGGAGTGTAATAGGGGGGGCGGAAGCTTTCTTT. The complete variable domain, with remaining parts taken from reference TRBV30 and TRBJ1-1, reads SQTIHQWPATLVQPVGSPLSLECTVEGTSNPNLYWYRQAAGRGLQLLFYSVGIGQISSEVPQNLSASRPQDRQFILSSKKLLLSDSGFYLCAWSVIGGAEAFFGQGTRLTVV.

The sample holds one count of this clone. V is TRBV7-2 and J is TRBJ2-3; TRBD2 aligns across 11 bases. Germline CDR1 reads SGHTA; CDR2 reads FQGNSA. The CDR3 runs 16 residues. Trimming removed 6 bases from V and 4 bases from J; junction bases left unmatched: 9. CDR3 sequence reads: CASSFILAGAPDTQYF. The CDR3 region has the DNA TGTGCCAGCAGTTTCATACTAGCGGGAGCGCCAGATACGCAGTATTTT.

This chain joins TRBV12-3 or TRBV12-4 and TRBJ1-3; D call uncertain. V lost 2 bases and J lost 1, with 0 bases in between. This CDR3 comprises 12 residues. CDR3 sequence (DNA): TGTGCCAGCAGTTTATCTGGAAACACCATATATTTT. Amino acids: CASSLSGNTIYF.

The chain couples TRBV10-2 to TRBJ2-5; D perhaps matches TRBD2 (5 bases). CDR1 is WSHSY, CDR2 SAAADI, per germline. V was cut by 2 bases and J by 6 bases, with 13 bases left in between. There are 14 residues in the CDR3. This chain's CDR3 is CASSEIGSEQTQYF. The CDR3 bases are TGCGCCAGCAGTGAGATCGGTAGCGAACAGACCCAGTACTTC.

The V gene is TRBV5-1, the J gene TRBJ2-2; TRBD1 matches 7 bases. Losses at the gene ends were 6 bases for V and 0 bases for J; bases not matched to a gene: 5. The CDR3 spans 15 residues. CDR1 is SGHRS and CDR2 is YFSETQ in the germline V gene. The CDR3 DNA reads TGCGCCAGCATGAGGGACAGCGCGAACACCGGGGAGCTGTTTTTT. This gives the protein CASMRDSANTGELFF. Together with reference TRBV5-1 and TRBJ2-2, the CDR3 gives the full variable domain: KAGVTQTPRYLIKTRGQQVTLSCSPISGHRSVSWYQQTPGQGLQFLFEYFSETQRNKGNFPGRFSGRQFSNSRSEMNVSTLELGDSALYLCASMRDSANTGELFFGEGSRLTVL.

This clone was observed a handful of times. The chain carries TRBV4-3 and TRBJ2-1; D remains unclear. Germline values: CDR1 LGHNA, CDR2 YSLEER. The CDR3 spans 13 residues. V was clipped by 0 bases and J by 7 bases, with 7 bases between them. CDR3 in amino acids: CASSQEGWNEQFF. The DNA of the CDR3 is TGCGCCAGCAGCCAAGAAGGGTGGAATGAGCAGTTCTTC.

V is TRBV29-1 and J is TRBJ2-7, with 8 bases identical to TRBD2. Trimming removed 5 bases from V and 2 bases from J; junction bases left unmatched: 5. The germline V gene has CDR1 SQVTM and CDR2 ANQGSEA. There are 13 residues in the CDR3. Here the CDR3 reads CSVRGGDTYEQYF. The CDR3 DNA sequence: TGCAGCGTTCGGGGGGGCGATACCTACGAGCAGTACTTC.

The chain employs TRBV7-9 and TRBJ1-4; tentatively, D is TRBD1 (5 bases). With 3 bases removed from V and 0 bases from J, the gap between germline ends came to 11 bases. Per the germline V gene, CDR1 is SEHNR and CDR2 is FQNEAQ (reference sequence). The CDR3 runs 16 residues. This chain's CDR3 is CASSLGRTSTNEKLFF. The CDR3 coding sequence is TGTGCCAGCAGCTTGGGGAGGACATCAACTAATGAAAAACTGTTTTTT.

The rearrangement joins TRBV12-3 or TRBV12-4 to TRBJ1-5; TRBD1 is a possible D gene (5 bases). The V and J ends lost 6 bases and 2 bases respectively, with 8 bases between them. The CDR3 contains 13 residues. The chain's CDR3 is CASRQQGNQPQHF. CDR3 bases: TGTGCCAGCAGACAACAGGGCAATCAGCCCCAGCATTTT.

J is TRBJ1-1 and V is TRBV7-8; perhaps TRBD1 as D (6 bases). Germline V gene data show CDR1 as SGHVS and CDR2 as FQNEAQ. The germline V and J ends were trimmed by 8 bases and 1 base, with 11 bases remaining between them. This CDR3 is built from 13 residues. CDR3 sequence (DNA): TGTGCCAGCTACAAGGGGGAGAACACTGAAGCTTTCTTT. It specifies CASYKGENTEAFF.

The V gene is TRBV25-1, the J gene TRBJ2-6; the D call may be TRBD1 or TRBD2 (6 bases each). CDR3 length: 15 amino acids. V gave up 6 bases and J gave up 1 base, with 10 bases separating them. From germline, CDR1 is MGHDK and CDR2 SYGVNS. The CDR3 spells CASSEGGSGANVLTF. The CDR3 nucleotides are TGTGCCAGCAGCGAAGGGGGGTCTGGGGCCAACGTCCTGACTTTC. The variable domain in full, with the rest retrieved from reference TRBV25-1 and TRBJ2-6, is EADIYQTPRYLVIGTGKKITLECSQTMGHDKMYWYQQDPGMELHLIHYSYGVNSTEKGDLSSESTVSRIRTEHFPLTLESARPSHTSQYLCASSEGGSGANVLTFGAGSRLTVL.

The chain couples TRBV19 to TRBJ1-1; 7 bases fit TRBD1. Looked up from germline, CDR1 is LNHDA and CDR2 is SQIVND (reference sequence). This CDR3 has 14 amino acids. Unmatched junction bases numbered 7, after V lost 7 bases and J lost 2 bases. CDR3 amino acids: CASTPTGPNTEAFF. The CDR3 bases are TGTGCCAGTACCCCGACAGGGCCCAACACTGAAGCTTTCTTT.

The rearrangement uses TRBV6-5 and TRBJ1-6, with D possibly being TRBD1 (5 bases). Germline CDR1 MNHEY, CDR2 SVGAGI. There are 15 residues in the CDR3. V lost 7 bases and J 3 bases, leaving 13 bases between the germline ends. This chain's CDR3 is CASTPQAFYNSPLHF. The DNA of the CDR3 is TGTGCCAGCACTCCACAGGCATTCTATAATTCACCCCTCCACTTT.

The chain uses TRBV6-6 and TRBJ2-3; 9 bases match TRBD2. Trimming took 7 bases from V and 5 from J; bases not matched to a gene: 7. From germline, CDR1 is MNHNY and CDR2 SVGAGI (reference sequence). This CDR3 contains 14 residues. Here the CDR3 reads CASKVAGGRDTQYF. The CDR3, as DNA: TGTGCCAGCAAGGTGGCGGGGGGGCGAGATACGCAGTATTTT.

The V gene is TRBV20-1, the J gene TRBJ1-1; 8 positions match TRBD1. Germline lookup yields CDR1 DFQATT and CDR2 SNEGSKA (reference sequence). This CDR3 has 12 amino acids. The V segment lost 6 bases and the J segment 11 bases; nucleotides outside the gene matches: 11. CDR3 region: CSASRTGRWAFF. The CDR3 nucleotides are TGCAGTGCGAGTCGGACAGGGAGGTGGGCTTTCTTT.

The gene calls are TRBV6-2 or TRBV6-3 and TRBJ2-7; 10 nucleotides agree with TRBD1. Germline V lookup: CDR1 MNHEY, CDR2 SVGEGT. V lost 0 bases, J lost 5 bases, and 7 bases stayed unmatched. This CDR3 comprises 16 residues. This CDR3 reads CASSYSQGQGFDEQYF. The CDR3 DNA reads as TGTGCCAGCAGTTACTCCCAGGGACAGGGGTTCGACGAGCAGTACTTC.

The J gene is TRBJ2-7, the V gene TRBV5-1; TRBD1 agrees at 9 bases. Per germline, CDR1 SGHRS and CDR2 YFSETQ. The CDR3 covers 17 residues. The V and J ends lost 0 bases and 1 base, in that order; junction bases with no gene match: 8. For the CDR3, the DNA is TGCGCCAGCAGCTTGGCGGGGCGGGGACAGGGATCCTACGAGCAGTACTTC. Translating it yields CASSLAGRGQGSYEQYF. The full variable domain, rest sourced from reference TRBV5-1 and TRBJ2-7, is KAGVTQTPRYLIKTRGQQVTLSCSPISGHRSVSWYQQTPGQGLQFLFEYFSETQRNKGNFPGRFSGRQFSNSRSEMNVSTLELGDSALYLCASSLAGRGQGSYEQYFGPGTRLTVT.

V and J are TRBV6-2 or TRBV6-3 and TRBJ1-2, with 12 bases identical to TRBD1. This CDR3 has 19 amino acids. V shed 6 bases, J shed 3 bases, and the junction held 17 bases outside the gene matches. Looked up from germline, CDR1 is MNHEY and CDR2 is SVGEGT. The DNA for the CDR3 is TGTGCCAGCAGCCGCACCACGGGACAGGGGGCGAGGAATTACTATGGCTACACCTTC. Its translation is CASSRTTGQGARNYYGYTF.

This clone was recorded once. The DNA for the CDR3 is TGCAGCGTTAGGGTTGGCAGGGGGTGGACTGAAGCTTTCTTT. Amino acids: CSVRVGRGWTEAFF. V and J are TRBV29-1 and TRBJ1-1, with 7 bases fitting TRBD1. The CDR3 is 14 residues long. The germline CDR1 and CDR2 sequences are SQVTM and ANQGSEA. The ends lost 5 bases at V and 5 bases at J; junction bases unmatched: 11.